This T cell receptor (beta chain) was identified during a study of graft-versus-host responses after intestinal transplantation. Broader study findings: Elevated graft-versus-host to host-versus-graft clonal ratios in allografts were recorded for patients with graft-donor T cell macrochimerism.

CDR3 length: 13 amino acids. Between the trimmed V and J ends, which lost 8 bases and 1 base, there was a span of 8 bases. Germline V gives CDR1 MNHNS, CDR2 SASEGT. Comment on this clone: Its specificity is unknown.

Some clones are missing from TCRdb's copy, which holds only in-frame ones; the method was immunoSEQ multiplex PCR. The table lists about 82,000 clones, less than 95% of them singletons. This chain uses TRBV6-1 with TRBJ2-2; weak D call: TRBD2 (6 bases). The TCR originated in a human donor who was the organ donor for an intestinal transplant. Specimen: unstimulated CD4+ T cells sorted from spleen or lymph node cells, collected before transplant. The CDR3 sequence is CASAGRNTGELFF. In DNA, the CDR3 is TGTGCCAGCGCGGGACGGAACACCGGGGAGCTGTTTTTT.